This paragraph covers one T cell receptor (beta chain) sequence. Its antigen is unidentified. PCR involved 60 Vbeta and 13 Jbeta primers. Measured with immunoSEQ multiplex PCR; TCRdb has only the in-frame clones, and not every one. This sample yields approximately 70,000 clones, of which about 78% are seen a single time; 9% to 14% belongs to the top ten. This sample was included in a study of cytomegalovirus exposure and HLA in healthy donors. Notes on the study in general: Per a prior analysis, the majority of TCR beta V segments were productive roughly 87% or roughly 30% of the time. Among the sequence variants, a highly shared cluster was likely an artifact of sequencing.

Germline values: CDR1 SGHTA, CDR2 FQGNSA. The CDR3 spans 18 residues. V shed 1 base and J shed 2 bases, with 21 bases lying between them. The sample was PBMCs. The source is a woman between 35 and 50 years old in good health and CMV-seropositive. The chain employs TRBV7-2 and TRBJ2-7; tentative D call: TRBD2 (6 bases). CDR3 nucleotides: TGTGCCAGCAGCTTAGAGGGCCCCTCCTGGGGGGTAGCCTACGAGCAGTACTTC. Translated: CASSLEGPSWGVAYEQYF.